This T cell receptor beta chain was found in a study of blood T cell repertoires in COVID-19. Study summary: The study drew acute and convalescent COVID-19 samples from the United States, Italy and Spain. Sample material is recorded as cDNA or gDNA derived from T cells, B-cell-depleted T cells, or PBMCs.

In the authors' methods: Reference gene primers were amplified, and this amplification served to estimate nucleated cell counts. Assay: immunoSEQ multiplex PCR; the TCRdb copy retains only in-frame clones and omits some. Clone size and V and J calls were adopted from that table, with D and trimming inferred from the DNA. The sample holds approximately 440,000 clones, 70% to 90% seen once. In Seattle, patients joined the study during active infection and were tracked longitudinally. V was pared by 1 base and J by 0 bases, with 15 bases between. CDR1 MNHNS and CDR2 SASEGT come from the germline V gene. This CDR3 has 17 amino acids.

The source of this sequence is a woman in her forties or fifties with COVID-19, enrolled during active disease. Sequenced: peripheral blood. The chain couples TRBV6-1 to TRBJ1-2; D ambiguous. The DNA for the CDR3 is TGTGCCAGCAGTGAAGTCCTGTCTTGGGGAGCTAACTATGGCTACACCTTC. This translates into CASSEVLSWGANYGYTF.